This paragraph reports one TCR beta chain. This sample stems from a study of OX40 agonist ivuxolimab in advanced cancers. Trimming shortened V by 5 bases and J by 4 bases, and 8 bases separated the two germline ends. Germline-derived CDR1 and CDR2 are SQVTM and ANQGSEA. This CDR3 comprises 12 residues. Clones were read by immunoSEQ multiplex PCR, and TCRdb kept only the in-frame ones, dropping some. Among around 20,000 clones listed, about nine tenths were seen once. The receptor was isolated from an adult with an advanced solid tumor such as melanoma, head and neck, liver or kidney cancer. This rearrangement joins TRBV29-1 to TRBJ2-2; no firm D call. Material: CD4+ or CD8+ T cells sorted from blood, obtained in a trial of the OX40 agonist ivuxolimab. The CDR3 nucleotides read TGCAGCGTTCGGCTAACCACCGGGGAGCTGTTTTTT. Protein sequence: CSVRLTTGELFF.